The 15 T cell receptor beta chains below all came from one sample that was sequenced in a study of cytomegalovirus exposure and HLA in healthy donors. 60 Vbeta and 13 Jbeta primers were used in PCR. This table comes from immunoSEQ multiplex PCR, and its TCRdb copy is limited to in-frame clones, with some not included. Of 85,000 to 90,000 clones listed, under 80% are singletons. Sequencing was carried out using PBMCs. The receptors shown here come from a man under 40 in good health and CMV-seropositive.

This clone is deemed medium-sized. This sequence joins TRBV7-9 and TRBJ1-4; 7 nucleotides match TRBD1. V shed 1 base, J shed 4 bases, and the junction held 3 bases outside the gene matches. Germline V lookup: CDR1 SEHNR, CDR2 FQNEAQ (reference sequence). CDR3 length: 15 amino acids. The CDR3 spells CASSLDRDSNEKLFF. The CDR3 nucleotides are TGTGCCAGCAGCTTAGACCGGGACAGTAATGAAAAACTGTTTTTT.

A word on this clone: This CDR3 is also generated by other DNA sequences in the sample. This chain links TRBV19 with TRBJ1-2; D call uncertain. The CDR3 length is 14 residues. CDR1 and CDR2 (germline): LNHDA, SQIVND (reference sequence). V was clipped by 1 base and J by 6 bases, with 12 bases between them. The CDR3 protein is CASSIGRSGDGYTF. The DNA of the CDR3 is TGTGCCAGTAGTATAGGGAGGTCAGGCGATGGCTACACCTTC.

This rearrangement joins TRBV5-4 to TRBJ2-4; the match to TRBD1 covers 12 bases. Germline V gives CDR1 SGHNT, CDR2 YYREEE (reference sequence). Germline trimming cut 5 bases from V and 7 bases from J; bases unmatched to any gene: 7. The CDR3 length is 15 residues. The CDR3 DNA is TGTGCCAGCAGTTCGGGACAGGGGGCTCGGAACATTCAGTACTTC. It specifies CASSSGQGARNIQYF.

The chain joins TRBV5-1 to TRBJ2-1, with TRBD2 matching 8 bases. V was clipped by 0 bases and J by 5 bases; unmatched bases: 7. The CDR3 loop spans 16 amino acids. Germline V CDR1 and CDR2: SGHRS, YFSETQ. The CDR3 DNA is TGCGCCAGCAGCTTGGATCGAGCGGGGGCGGACAATGAGCAGTTCTTC. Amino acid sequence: CASSLDRAGADNEQFF.

CDR3 loop: CASSDTSESYEQYF. DNA for the CDR3: TGTGCCAGCAGTGATACCTCCGAGAGCTACGAGCAGTACTTC. V gene TRBV2 combines with J gene TRBJ2-7, with D uncertain. The germline V and J ends were trimmed by 3 bases and 3 bases, with 12 bases remaining between them. CDR3 length equals 14 residues. Germline V gives CDR1 SNHLY, CDR2 FYNNEI.

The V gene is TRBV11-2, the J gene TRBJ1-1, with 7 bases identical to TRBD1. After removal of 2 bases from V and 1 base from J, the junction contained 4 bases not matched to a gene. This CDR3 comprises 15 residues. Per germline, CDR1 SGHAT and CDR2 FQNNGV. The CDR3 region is CASSLRDSGNTEAFF. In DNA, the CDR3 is TGTGCCAGCAGCTTACGGGACAGCGGGAACACTGAAGCTTTCTTT.

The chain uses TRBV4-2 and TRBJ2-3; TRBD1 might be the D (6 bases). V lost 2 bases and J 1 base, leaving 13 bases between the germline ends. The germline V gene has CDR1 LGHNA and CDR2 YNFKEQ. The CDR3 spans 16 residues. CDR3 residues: CASSQTGTTGTDTQYF. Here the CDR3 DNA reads TGTGCCAGCAGCCAAACCGGGACAACCGGCACAGATACGCAGTATTTT.

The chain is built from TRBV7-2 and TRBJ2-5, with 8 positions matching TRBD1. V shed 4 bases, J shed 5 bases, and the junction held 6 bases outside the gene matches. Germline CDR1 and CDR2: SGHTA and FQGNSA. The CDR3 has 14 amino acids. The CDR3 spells CASSYGTGGETQYF. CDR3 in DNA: TGTGCCAGCAGCTACGGAACAGGGGGGGAGACCCAGTACTTC.

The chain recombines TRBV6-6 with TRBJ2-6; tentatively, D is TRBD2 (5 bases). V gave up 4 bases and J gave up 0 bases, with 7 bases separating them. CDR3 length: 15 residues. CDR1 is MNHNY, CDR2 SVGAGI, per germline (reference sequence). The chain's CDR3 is CASSFEGSGANVLTF. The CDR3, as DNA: TGTGCCAGCAGTTTCGAGGGCTCTGGGGCCAACGTCCTGACTTTC.

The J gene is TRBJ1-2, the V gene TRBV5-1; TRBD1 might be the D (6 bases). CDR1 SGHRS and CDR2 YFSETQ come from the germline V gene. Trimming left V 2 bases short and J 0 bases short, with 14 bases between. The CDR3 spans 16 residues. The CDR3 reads CASSFTTGPANYGYTF. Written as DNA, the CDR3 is TGCGCCAGCAGCTTTACCACAGGGCCGGCTAACTATGGCTACACCTTC.

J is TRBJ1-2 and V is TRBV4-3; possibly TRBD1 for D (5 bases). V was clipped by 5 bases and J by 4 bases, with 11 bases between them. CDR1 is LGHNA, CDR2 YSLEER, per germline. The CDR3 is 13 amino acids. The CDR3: CASSRGKVYGYTF. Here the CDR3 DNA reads TGCGCCAGCAGCAGGGGTAAAGTCTATGGCTACACCTTC.

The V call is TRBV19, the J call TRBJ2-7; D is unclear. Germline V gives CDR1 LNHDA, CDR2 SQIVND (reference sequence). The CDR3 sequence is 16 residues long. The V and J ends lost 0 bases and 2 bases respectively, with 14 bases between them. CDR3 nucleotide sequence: TGTGCCAGTAGTATAGATGTTCGAACACCCACCTACGAGCAGTACTTC. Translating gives CASSIDVRTPTYEQYF.

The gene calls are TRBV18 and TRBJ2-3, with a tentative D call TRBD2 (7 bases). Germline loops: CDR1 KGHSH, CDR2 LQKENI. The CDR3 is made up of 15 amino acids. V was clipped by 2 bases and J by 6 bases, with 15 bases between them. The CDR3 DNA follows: TGTGCCAGCTCACCAAGGGGGGGGCCCAGCGATACGCAGTATTTT. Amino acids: CASSPRGGPSDTQYF.

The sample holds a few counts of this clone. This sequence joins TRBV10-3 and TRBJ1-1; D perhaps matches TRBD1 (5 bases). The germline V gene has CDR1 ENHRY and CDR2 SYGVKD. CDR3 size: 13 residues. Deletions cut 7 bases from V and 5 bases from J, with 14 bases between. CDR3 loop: CAITEQAGTEAFF. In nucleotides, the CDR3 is TGTGCCATCACCGAACAGGCGGGGACTGAAGCTTTCTTT.

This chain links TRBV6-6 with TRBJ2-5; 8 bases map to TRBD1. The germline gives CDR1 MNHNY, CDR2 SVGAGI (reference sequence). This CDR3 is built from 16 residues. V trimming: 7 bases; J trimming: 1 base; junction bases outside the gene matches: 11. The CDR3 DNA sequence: TGTGCCAGCACCAAGGGGACAGGAACTTCCCAAGAGACCCAGTACTTC. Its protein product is CASTKGTGTSQETQYF.